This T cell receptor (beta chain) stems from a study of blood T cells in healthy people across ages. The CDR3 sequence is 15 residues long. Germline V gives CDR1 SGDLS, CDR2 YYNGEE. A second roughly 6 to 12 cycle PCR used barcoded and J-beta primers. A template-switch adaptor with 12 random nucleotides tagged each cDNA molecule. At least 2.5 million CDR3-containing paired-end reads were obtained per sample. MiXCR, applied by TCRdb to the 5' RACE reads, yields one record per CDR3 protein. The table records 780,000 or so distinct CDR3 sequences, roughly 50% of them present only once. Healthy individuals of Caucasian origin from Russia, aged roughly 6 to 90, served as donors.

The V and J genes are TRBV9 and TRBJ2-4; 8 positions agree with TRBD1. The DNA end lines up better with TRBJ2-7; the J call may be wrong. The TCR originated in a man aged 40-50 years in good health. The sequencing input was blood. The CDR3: CASSITGTGAYEQYF. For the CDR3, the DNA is TGTGCCAGCAGCATTACCGGGACAGGCGCCTACGAGCAGTACTTC.